This entry features one T cell receptor (beta chain) sequence. Its antigen is still unknown. This sample is part of a study of pediatric ulcerative colitis. Whole-study context: Ulcerative colitis patients had pancolitis or left-sided colitis, with confirming histology.

Blood was drawn at the time of colonoscopy. Using immunoSEQ multiplex PCR, the repertoire was profiled, and TCRdb retains in-frame clones only, with some absent. The sample shows 60,000 to 75,000 clones, about three quarters of them seen only once. Findings of the study overall: Ulcerative colitis patients shared more blood-rectal clones than controls. No controls had the two rectal clonotypes shared by ulcerative colitis patients.

Trimming pared 0 bases from V and 3 bases from J, leaving 9 bases between. The CDR3 has 15 residues. Looked up from germline, CDR1 is LNHDA and CDR2 is SQIVND (reference sequence). The TCR sequence derives from a boy aged 5-17 years with moderate ulcerative colitis. Sequencing was done on a sample of blood. J is TRBJ1-5 and V is TRBV19; D is perhaps TRBD1 (5 bases). CDR3 bases: TGTGCCAGTAGTATAGATCCCAGGGTCAATCAGCCCCAGCATTTT. As protein: CASSIDPRVNQPQHF.